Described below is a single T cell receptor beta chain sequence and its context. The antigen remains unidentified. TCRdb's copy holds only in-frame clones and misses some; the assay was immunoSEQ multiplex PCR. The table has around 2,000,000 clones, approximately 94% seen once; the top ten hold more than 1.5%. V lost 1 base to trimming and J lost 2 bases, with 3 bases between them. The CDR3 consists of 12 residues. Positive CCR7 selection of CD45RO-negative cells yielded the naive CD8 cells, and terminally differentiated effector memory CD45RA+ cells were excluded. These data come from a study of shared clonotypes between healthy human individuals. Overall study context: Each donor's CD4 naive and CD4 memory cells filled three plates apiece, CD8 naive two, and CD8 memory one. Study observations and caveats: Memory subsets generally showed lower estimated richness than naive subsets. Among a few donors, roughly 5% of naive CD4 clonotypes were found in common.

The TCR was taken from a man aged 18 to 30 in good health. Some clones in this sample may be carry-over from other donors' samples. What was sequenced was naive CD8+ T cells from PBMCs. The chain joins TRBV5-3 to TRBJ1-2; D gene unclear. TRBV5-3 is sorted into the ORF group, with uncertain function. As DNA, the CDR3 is TGTGCCAGAAGCTTGTGGAACTATGGCTACACCTTC. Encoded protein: CARSLWNYGYTF.